This passage covers 20 T cell receptor beta chains from one sample sequenced in a study of CD8+CD57+ T cells in acquired aplastic anemia. Sequencing was done on patients that had shown CD8+CD57+ cell expansion by flow cytometry. TCR beta VDJ and CDR3 profiling used genomic DNA as template. TCRdb recomputed calls from the reads with MiXCR, one row per CDR3 protein. The sample lists some 200,000 distinct CDR3 sequences, around half occurring once. The sample taken for sequencing was sorted CD4+, CD8+, or CD8+CD57+ T cells (not recorded which) from PBMCs. These receptors were taken from a human donor with aplastic anemia.

J is TRBJ1-5 and V is TRBV10-2; D is undetermined. This CDR3 region has 13 residues. Germline-derived CDR1 and CDR2 are WSHSY and SAAADI. V lost 4 bases and J lost 3, with 7 bases in between. CDR3 bases: TGCGCCAGCAGTGTTCAGTCCAATCAGCCCCAGCATTTT. It translates to CASSVQSNQPQHF.

Note on this clonotype: A much bigger clone sits one base away, suggesting this may be a read error. The final CDR3 position lacks the conserved phenylalanine or tryptophan, pointing to a likely read error. The CDR3 spells CAISEGSGAFYEQYS. In DNA, the CDR3 is TGTGCCATCAGTGAGGGTTCGGGAGCATTTTACGAGCAGTACTCC. V usage is TRBV10-3 and J usage is TRBJ2-7, with D possibly TRBD2 on 6 matching bases. Trimming shortened V by 2 bases and J by 4 bases, and 15 bases separated the two germline ends. The germline gives CDR1 ENHRY, CDR2 SYGVKD. The CDR3 contains 15 residues.

This clonotype came up many times. V is TRBV7-9 and J is TRBJ2-7; D may be TRBD2 (5 bases). Germline CDR1 is SEHNR and CDR2 is FQNEAQ (reference sequence). CDR3 length: 14 residues. V lost 3 bases and J 2 bases, leaving 11 bases between the germline ends. The CDR3 loop is CASSLEAATYEQYF. CDR3 nucleotide sequence: TGTGCCAGCAGCTTGGAAGCGGCTACCTACGAGCAGTACTTC.

The rearrangement joins TRBV2 to TRBJ2-7, with 11 nucleotides matching TRBD1. Per the germline V gene, CDR1 is SNHLY and CDR2 is FYNNEI. With 7 bases clipped from V and 2 bases from J, the junction kept 4 bases outside the gene matches. CDR3 length equals 14 residues. The CDR3 nucleotides are TGTGCCAGCACCGGGACAGGGGGGACCTACGAGCAGTACTTC. Residues: CASTGTGGTYEQYF.

CDR3: CAISDSKRGGYEQYF. For the CDR3, the DNA is TGTGCCATCAGTGACTCAAAGCGAGGGGGCTACGAGCAGTACTTC. V and J are TRBV10-3 and TRBJ2-7; D is perhaps TRBD1 (6 bases). The germline gives CDR1 ENHRY, CDR2 SYGVKD. V was clipped by 3 bases and J by 3 bases, with 15 bases between them. The CDR3 length is 15 residues.

There are a few counts of this clonotype. This likely comes from a read error, as the CDR3 has no conserved phenylalanine or tryptophan at its end. The V gene is TRBV5-1, the J gene TRBJ1-2; the D gene is possibly TRBD1 (5 bases). The CDR3 spans 16 residues. V was cut by 4 bases and J by 2 bases, with 18 bases left in between. Germline CDR1 SGHRS, CDR2 YFSETQ. As DNA, the CDR3 is TGCGCCAGCAGCGCCGAGGGACCGACAGTAAACTATGGCTACACCCTC. Translation: CASSAEGPTVNYGYTL.

V is TRBV7-9 and J is TRBJ2-7, with D unclear. CDR3 size: 15 residues. Germline V lookup: CDR1 SEHNR, CDR2 FQNEAQ (reference sequence). The V end was cut by 5 bases, the J end by 2 bases, with 16 bases between. The DNA of the CDR3 is TGTGCCAGCAGCCGCCGAAACTTGTATACCTACGAGCAGTACTTC. Its translation is CASSRRNLYTYEQYF.

This clonotype was detected a few times. The chain couples TRBV6-2 or TRBV6-3 to TRBJ2-7, with a weak D call TRBD2 (5 bases). CDR1 is MNHEY, CDR2 SVGEGT, per germline. Deletions cut 0 bases from V and 4 bases from J, with 13 bases between. This CDR3 spans 15 amino acids. The DNA for the CDR3 is TGTGCCAGCAGTTACTCTGGGGAGAACCCTTACGAGCAGTACTTC. As protein: CASSYSGENPYEQYF.

The V and J genes are TRBV10-1 and TRBJ2-7; D is perhaps TRBD1 (6 bases). The V end was cut by 4 bases, the J end by 2 bases, with 9 bases between. Germline-derived CDR1 and CDR2 are WNHNN and SYGVQD (reference sequence). The CDR3 is 13 amino acids. In nucleotides, the CDR3 is TGCGCCAGCAGTGTACAGGGAACCTACGAGCAGTACTTC. This encodes CASSVQGTYEQYF.

This clonotype was recorded many times. The chain employs TRBV5-6 and TRBJ2-5; D is possibly TRBD2 (5 bases). Germline values: CDR1 SGHDT, CDR2 YYEEEE. CDR3 size: 14 residues. Deletions cut 2 bases from V and 4 bases from J, with 12 bases between. The CDR3 spells CASSLAPAGETQYF. The CDR3, as DNA: TGTGCCAGCAGCTTAGCCCCCGCGGGAGAGACCCAGTACTTC. The whole variable domain, filled in from reference TRBV5-6 and TRBJ2-5, reads DAGVTQSPTHLIKTRGQQVTLRCSPKSGHDTVSWYQQALGQGPQFIFQYYEEEERQRGNFPDRFSGHQFPNYSSELNVNALLLGDSALYLCASSLAPAGETQYFGPGTRLLVL.

The table lists this clonotype with many counts. The V gene is TRBV6-1, the J gene TRBJ1-6; no reliable D call. Germline CDR1 reads MNHNS; CDR2 reads SASEGT. Trimming shortened V by 5 bases and J by 10 bases, and 15 bases separated the two germline ends. The CDR3 contains 14 residues. CDR3 residues: CASSRTELGSPLHF. The CDR3 region has the DNA TGTGCCAGCAGTCGGACGGAGCTGGGGTCACCCCTCCACTTT.

This clonotype was observed many times. The genes are TRBV15 and TRBJ2-1; 10 bases match TRBD2. Germline CDR1 is LNHNV and CDR2 is YYDKDF (reference sequence). This CDR3 comprises 14 residues. The V and J ends lost 3 bases and 7 bases, in that order; junction bases with no gene match: 3. CDR3 sequence (DNA): TGTGCCACCAGCAGTGAAGCGGGAGGGAATGAGCAGTTCTTC. This encodes CATSSEAGGNEQFF.

This clonotype was detected once. This chain links TRBV7-9 with TRBJ1-2, with a weak D call TRBD1 (6 bases). Between the trimmed V and J ends, which lost 7 bases and 1 base, there was a span of 13 bases. The CDR3 consists of 14 residues. The germline CDR1 and CDR2 sequences are SEHNR and FQNEAQ (reference sequence). CDR3 coding DNA: TGTGCCAGCAACCCGGAGGGGGTTAACTATGGCTACACCTTC. It is translated as CASNPEGVNYGYTF. The full variable domain, rest sourced from reference TRBV7-9 and TRBJ1-2, is DTGVSQNPRHKITKRGQNVTFRCDPISEHNRLYWYRQTLGQGPEFLTYFQNEAQLEKSRLLSDRFSAERPKGSFSTLEIQRTEQGDSAMYLCASNPEGVNYGYTFGSGTRLTVV.

With respect to this clonotype: This may arise from a read error, as a much more abundant clone is one base away. The gene calls are TRBV20-1 and TRBJ2-7; the match to TRBD2 covers 9 bases. Germline V CDR1 and CDR2: DFQATT, SNEGSKA (reference sequence). The CDR3 consists of 13 residues. V dropped 1 base and J dropped 4; count of bases not matched to a gene: 2. The CDR3 is CSARVAGGYEQYF. The CDR3 DNA sequence: TGCAGTGCTAGAGTGGCGGGAGGGTACGAGCAGTACTTC.

V usage is TRBV24-1 and J usage is TRBJ2-1; TRBD1 matches at 11 bases. The ends lost 0 bases at V and 12 bases at J; junction bases unmatched: 3. This CDR3 spans 14 amino acids. Germline lookup yields CDR1 KGHDR and CDR2 SFDVKD. The CDR3 reads CATSDLGQGARQFF. In nucleotides, the CDR3 is TGTGCCACCAGTGATTTGGGACAGGGGGCAAGGCAGTTCTTC.

The gene calls are TRBV20-1 and TRBJ2-7, with D possibly TRBD2 on 5 matching bases. The V gene's germline CDR1 is DFQATT and CDR2 SNEGSKA (reference sequence). V was cut by 0 bases and J by 4 bases, with 13 bases left in between. The CDR3 runs to 14 residues. The CDR3 DNA follows: TGCAGTGCTAGAGATTGGCGGGTTGCGTACGAGCAGTACTTC. Residues: CSARDWRVAYEQYF.

This sequence joins TRBV24-1 and TRBJ2-7, with 13 bases aligning to TRBD2. The junction had 3 bases not matched to a gene; V was cut back by 3 bases and J by 2 bases. This CDR3 comprises 16 residues. CDR1 is KGHDR and CDR2 is SFDVKD in the germline V gene. CDR3 sequence reads: CATSDAGTSGTYEQYF. The CDR3 DNA is TGTGCCACCAGTGATGCTGGGACTAGCGGGACCTACGAGCAGTACTTC.

The chain combines TRBV3-1 with TRBJ1-6; D possibly corresponds to TRBD1 (6 bases). Trimming left V 0 bases short and J 9 bases short, with 15 bases between. The length of the CDR3 is 16 residues. In germline, CDR1 is LGHDT, CDR2 YNNKEL (reference sequence). Written as DNA, the CDR3 is TGTGCCAGCAGCCAAGAGGGGACAAAACGCGGTTCACCCCTCCACTTT. This encodes CASSQEGTKRGSPLHF.

This clonotype was counted ten times or more. The chain employs TRBV6-5 and TRBJ1-5; a possible D gene is TRBD1 (6 bases). Germline CDR1 MNHEY, CDR2 SVGAGI. The CDR3 contains 16 residues. Trimming removed 4 bases from V and 2 bases from J, with 15 bases in between. The CDR3 sequence: CASSSHAGAGNQPQHF. Here the CDR3 DNA reads TGTGCCAGCAGTTCTCACGCAGGGGCGGGCAATCAGCCCCAGCATTTT.

The chain carries TRBV2 and TRBJ2-7, with D perhaps TRBD1 or TRBD2 (6 bases each). CDR3 length: 14 residues. V was clipped by 5 bases and J by 5 bases, with 16 bases between them. Germline V gene lookup returns CDR1 SNHLY and CDR2 FYNNEI. The CDR3 reads CASSQGTQGNEQYF. The CDR3 DNA follows: TGTGCCAGCAGTCAAGGGACTCAGGGGAACGAGCAGTACTTC.